This TCR beta chain was identified in a study of glioma-infiltrating T cells after dendritic cell vaccination. Study summary: Three intradermal dendritic cell vaccine injections were given every two weeks.

CDR1 and CDR2 (germline): MDHEN, SYDVKM. Trimming took 6 bases from V and 6 from J, leaving 12 bases between them. CDR3 length: 13 residues. This clone has just a few counts. TCRB CDR3 was amplified from 2 ug genomic DNA or less. Primers: 60 V beta forward and 13 J beta reverse. TCRdb keeps only in-frame clones here, not all; method: immunoSEQ multiplex PCR. Of under 100,000 clones listed, 79% are singletons. None of the glioblastoma patients had an isocitrate dehydrogenase mutation. This receptor was identified in a human donor with glioblastoma. V gene TRBV28 combines with J gene TRBJ2-1; the D is unclear. The sample here was blood, taken before dendritic cell vaccination. CDR3 in amino acids: CASRVSLVNEQFF. The CDR3 coding sequence is TGTGCCAGCAGAGTTAGCCTCGTCAATGAGCAGTTCTTC.